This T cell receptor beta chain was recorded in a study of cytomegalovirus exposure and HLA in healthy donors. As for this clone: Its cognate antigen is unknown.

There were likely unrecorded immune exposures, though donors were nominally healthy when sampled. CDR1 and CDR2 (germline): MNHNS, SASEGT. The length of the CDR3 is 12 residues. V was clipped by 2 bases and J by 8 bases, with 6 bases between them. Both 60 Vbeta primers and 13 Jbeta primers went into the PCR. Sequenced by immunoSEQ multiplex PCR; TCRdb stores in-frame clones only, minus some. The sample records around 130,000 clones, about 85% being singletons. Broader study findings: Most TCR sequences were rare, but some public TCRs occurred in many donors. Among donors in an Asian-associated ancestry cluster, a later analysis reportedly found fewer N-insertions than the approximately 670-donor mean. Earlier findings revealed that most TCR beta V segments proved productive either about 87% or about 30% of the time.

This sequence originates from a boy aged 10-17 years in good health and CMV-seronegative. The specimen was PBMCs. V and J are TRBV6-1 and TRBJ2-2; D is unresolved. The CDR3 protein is CASSELEGELFF. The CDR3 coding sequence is TGTGCCAGCAGTGAATTGGAGGGGGAGCTGTTTTTT.